This T cell receptor (beta chain) was recovered during a study of PD-1 blockade in classical Hodgkin lymphoma. Broader study findings: Individuals initiating nivolumab under 1 year after ASCT were excluded. Newly diagnosed patients were reported to exhibit reduced baseline TCR diversity relative to healthy donors. Whereas CD4+ TCR diversity had risen significantly by C4D1, CD8+ TCR diversity had not.

The CDR3 has 16 amino acids. Germline V gene data show CDR1 as MDHEN and CDR2 as SYDVKM. J gave up 0 bases and V 4 bases, and 5 bases lay outside the gene matches. Notes on this clone: The antigen is unknown.

There was relapse after autologous stem cell transplantation in every patient, and there was variation in brentuximab vedotin exposure. Measured with immunoSEQ multiplex PCR; TCRdb has only the in-frame clones, and not every one. The sample lists 25,000 to 35,000 clones, under 70% occurring once. This clonotype was sampled from a human donor with classical Hodgkin lymphoma. The chain recombines TRBV28 with TRBJ1-2; 10 bases match TRBD1. The sample in question was peripheral blood mononuclear cells (PBMCs), obtained before the second cycle of nivolumab. The CDR3 is CASSSRQGATNYGYTF. As DNA, the CDR3 is TGTGCCAGCAGTTCCCGACAGGGGGCCACTAACTATGGCTACACCTTC.